Below, one T cell receptor (beta chain) is given with its context. A quantity of roughly 0.5 to 1 ug RNA underwent reverse transcription using random hexamers. A single record per CDR3 protein comes from TCRdb applying MiXCR to the immunoSEQ multiplex PCR reads. Of about 300,000 distinct CDR3 sequences listed, approximately 85% are singletons. This sample is part of a study of CD8 T cells in Susac syndrome. CD8+ and CD4+ T cells from blood underwent TCR beta sequencing, which was carried out in a high-throughput format. The multiple sclerosis control group was made up of treatment-naive patients with stable or active relapsing-remitting disease. Negative isolation was applied to CD8+ and CD4+ T cells, and FACS enrichment was applied to TEMRA cells. The V gene's germline CDR1 is MRHNA and CDR2 SNTAGT. The ends were cut back, 10 bases at V and 3 bases at J, with 19 bases in the middle. CDR3 length: 15 residues.

The chain has TRBV6-4 and TRBJ2-1; D is ambiguous. Source material: CD8+ T cells from PBMCs. The sequence was collected from a human donor with multiple sclerosis. The CDR3 sequence is CAILTVGQRYNEQFF. As DNA, the CDR3 is TGTGCCATCTTAACAGTTGGGCAGCGCTACAATGAGCAGTTCTTC.